What follows are 8 T cell receptor beta chains derived from one specimen sequenced in a study of cytomegalovirus exposure and HLA in healthy donors (dated by TCRdb to 2016 to 2017). Preparation of the library involved the immunoSEQ multiplex PCR assay. For the multiplex PCR, a mixture combining 60 forward primers for TCR Vbeta segments and 13 reverse primers for TCR Jbeta segments was used. In its TCRdb copy, this immuneACCESS table keeps in-frame sequences only and misses some clones. Where compared with another copy, unresolved V genes explain less than half of these, and the others have no known cause. For this sample there are 100,000 to 150,000 clones; 72% appear just once. The leading ten clones occupy around 4% of the sample. Sequenced: PBMCs. The receptors were sampled from a man aged 25-45 years in good health and CMV-seronegative.

This clone was observed a handful of times. The chain employs TRBV2 and TRBJ1-2; a weak D match, TRBD1 (5 bases). There are 15 residues in the CDR3. Trimming shortened V by 3 bases and J by 8 bases, and 19 bases separated the two germline ends. Per the germline V gene, CDR1 is SNHLY and CDR2 is FYNNEI. Here the CDR3 DNA reads TGTGCCAGCAGTGATTGGGCAACGGGAGGGGAGGGCTACACCTTC. Its translation is CASSDWATGGEGYTF. The variable domain in full, with the rest retrieved from reference TRBV2 and TRBJ1-2, is EPEVTQTPSHQVTQMGQEVILRCVPISNHLYFYWYRQILGQKVEFLVSFYNNEISEKSEIFDDQFSVERPDGSNFTLKIRSTKLEDSAMYFCASSDWATGGEGYTFGSGTRLTVV.

The rearrangement links TRBV19 to TRBJ1-1; D is unclear. This CDR3 contains 11 residues. V was cut by 5 bases and J by 3 bases, with 4 bases left in between. The germline CDR1 and CDR2 sequences are LNHDA and SQIVND (reference sequence). The CDR3 DNA follows: TGTGCCAGTAGTGGCTACACTGAAGCTTTCTTT. Translation: CASSGYTEAFF.

This chain joins TRBV7-9 and TRBJ1-1; TRBD1 matches 12 bases. Germline CDR1 and CDR2: SEHNR and FQNEAQ (reference sequence). J gave up 0 bases and V 0 bases, and 8 bases lay outside the gene matches. The CDR3 extends over 19 amino acids. The CDR3 bases are TGTGCCAGCAGCTTAGCCTGGGGGACAGGGGGCCCCATGAACACTGAAGCTTTCTTT. Protein: CASSLAWGTGGPMNTEAFF. The complete variable domain, with remaining parts taken from reference TRBV7-9 and TRBJ1-1, reads DTGVSQNPRHKITKRGQNVTFRCDPISEHNRLYWYRQTLGQGPEFLTYFQNEAQLEKSRLLSDRFSAERPKGSFSTLEIQRTEQGDSAMYLCASSLAWGTGGPMNTEAFFGQGTRLTVV.

Only a few counts were recorded for this clone. The rearrangement uses TRBV10-2 and TRBJ2-7; maybe TRBD2 (6 bases). The CDR3 is made up of 17 amino acids. V lost 4 bases and J lost 5, with 24 bases in between. Looked up from germline, CDR1 is WSHSY and CDR2 is SAAADI. In nucleotides, the CDR3 is TGCGCCAGCAGTGGACACGCATCGACTAGATCTTACGACGAGCAGTACTTC. Protein: CASSGHASTRSYDEQYF.

The chain combines TRBV6-1 with TRBJ2-3; D is perhaps TRBD1 (6 bases). The CDR3 totals 14 residues. In germline, CDR1 is MNHNS, CDR2 SASEGT. V was shortened by 10 bases and J by 0 bases, with 14 bases between the two germline ends. The CDR3 DNA is TGTGCCACCACTCCAGGGGCCAGCACAGATACGCAGTATTTT. Translated, it gives CATTPGASTDTQYF.

This chain connects TRBV7-9 to TRBJ2-2; D remains ambiguous. The germline gives CDR1 SEHNR, CDR2 FQNEAQ (reference sequence). This CDR3 is built from 14 residues. Trimming cost V 8 bases and J 0 bases, with 10 bases left between them. CDR3 DNA sequence: TGTGCCAGCGGCTCCAGCGCGAACACCGGGGAGCTGTTTTTT. It translates to CASGSSANTGELFF.

This clone has a handful of counts. The chain joins TRBV30 to TRBJ1-1; TRBD1 agrees at 8 bases. Germline V gives CDR1 GTSNPN, CDR2 SVGIG (reference sequence). V was pared by 5 bases and J by 1 base, with 6 bases of the junction left unmatched. The CDR3 is made up of 14 amino acids. The CDR3 loop reads CAWDRGTGNTEAFF. CDR3 nucleotides: TGTGCCTGGGACCGCGGGACAGGGAACACTGAAGCTTTCTTT.

The chain employs TRBV19 and TRBJ2-1, with D possibly being TRBD2 (6 bases). The V gene lost 5 bases and the J gene lost 9 bases, with 14 bases spanning the gap. The CDR3 is made up of 13 amino acids. Germline V gives CDR1 LNHDA, CDR2 SQIVND (reference sequence). For the CDR3, the DNA is TGTGCCAGTAGTGAGACTAGTGCTGGTGAGCAGTTCTTC. Protein sequence: CASSETSAGEQFF.